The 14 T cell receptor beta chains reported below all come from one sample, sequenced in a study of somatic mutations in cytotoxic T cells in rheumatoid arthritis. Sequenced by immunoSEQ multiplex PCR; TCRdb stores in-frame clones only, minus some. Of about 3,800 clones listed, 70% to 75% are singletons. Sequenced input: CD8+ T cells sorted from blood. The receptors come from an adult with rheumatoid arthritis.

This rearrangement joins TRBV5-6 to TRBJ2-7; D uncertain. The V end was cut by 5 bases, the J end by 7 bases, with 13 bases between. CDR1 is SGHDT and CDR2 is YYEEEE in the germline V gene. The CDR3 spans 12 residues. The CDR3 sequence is CASRSTVGEQYF. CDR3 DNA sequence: TGTGCCAGCAGATCAACTGTGGGGGAGCAGTACTTC.

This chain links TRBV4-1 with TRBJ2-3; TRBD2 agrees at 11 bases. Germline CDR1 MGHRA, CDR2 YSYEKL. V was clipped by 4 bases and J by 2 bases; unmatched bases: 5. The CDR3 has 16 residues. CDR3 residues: CASSPRLAGSTDTQYF. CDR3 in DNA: TGCGCCAGCAGCCCGCGACTAGCGGGGTCCACAGATACGCAGTATTTT.

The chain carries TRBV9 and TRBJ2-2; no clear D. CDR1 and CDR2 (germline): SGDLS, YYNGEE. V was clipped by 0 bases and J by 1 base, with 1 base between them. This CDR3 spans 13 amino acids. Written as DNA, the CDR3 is TGTGCCAGCAGCGTAGGGAACACCGGGGAGCTGTTTTTT. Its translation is CASSVGNTGELFF. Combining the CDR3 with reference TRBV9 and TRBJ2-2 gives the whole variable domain DSGVTQTPKHLITATGQRVTLRCSPRSGDLSVYWYQQSLDQGLQFLIQYYNGEERAKGNILERFSAQQFPDLHSELNLSSLELGDSALYFCASSVGNTGELFFGEGSRLTVL.

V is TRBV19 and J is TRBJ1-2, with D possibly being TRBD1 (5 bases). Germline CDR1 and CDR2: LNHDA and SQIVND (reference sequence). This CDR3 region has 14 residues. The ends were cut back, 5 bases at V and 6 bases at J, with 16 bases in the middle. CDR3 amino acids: CASSLRGAYNGYTF. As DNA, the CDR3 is TGTGCCAGTAGTCTCCGCGGGGCCTACAATGGCTACACCTTC.

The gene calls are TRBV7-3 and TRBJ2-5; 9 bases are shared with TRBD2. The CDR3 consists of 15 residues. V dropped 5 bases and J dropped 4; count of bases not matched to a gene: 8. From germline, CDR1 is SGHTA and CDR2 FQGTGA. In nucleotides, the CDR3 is TGTGCCAGCAGCCCCGGAGGCGGGAGGGGAGAGACCCAGTACTTC. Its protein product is CASSPGGGRGETQYF.

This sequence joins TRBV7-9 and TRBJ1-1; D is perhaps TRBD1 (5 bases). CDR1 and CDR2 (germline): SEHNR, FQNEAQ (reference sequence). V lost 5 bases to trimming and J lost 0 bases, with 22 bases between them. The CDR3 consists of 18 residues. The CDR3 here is CASSPGAQALSMNTEAFF. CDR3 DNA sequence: TGTGCCAGCAGCCCTGGGGCACAGGCCCTATCAATGAACACTGAAGCTTTCTTT.

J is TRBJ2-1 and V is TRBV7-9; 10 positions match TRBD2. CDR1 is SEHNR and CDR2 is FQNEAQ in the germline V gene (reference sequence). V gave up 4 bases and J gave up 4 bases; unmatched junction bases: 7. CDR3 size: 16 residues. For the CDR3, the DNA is TGTGCCAGCAGCTCGACCGGGACTAGCGCGTACAATGAGCAGTTCTTC. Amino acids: CASSSTGTSAYNEQFF. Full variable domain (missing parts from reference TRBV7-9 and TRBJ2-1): DTGVSQNPRHKITKRGQNVTFRCDPISEHNRLYWYRQTLGQGPEFLTYFQNEAQLEKSRLLSDRFSAERPKGSFSTLEIQRTEQGDSAMYLCASSSTGTSAYNEQFFGPGTRLTVL.

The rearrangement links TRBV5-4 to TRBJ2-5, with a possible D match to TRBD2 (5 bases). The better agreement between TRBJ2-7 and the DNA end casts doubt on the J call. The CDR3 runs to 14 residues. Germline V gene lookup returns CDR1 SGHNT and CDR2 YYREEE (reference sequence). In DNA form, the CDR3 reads TGTGCCAGCAGCTTGGAACTAGGAGACAACGAGCAGTACTTC. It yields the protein CASSLELGDNEQYF.

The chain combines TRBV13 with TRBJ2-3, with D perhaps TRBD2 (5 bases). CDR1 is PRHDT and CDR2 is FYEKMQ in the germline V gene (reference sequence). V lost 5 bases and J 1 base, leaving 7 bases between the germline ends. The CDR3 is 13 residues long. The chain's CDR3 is CASSDGGTDTQYF. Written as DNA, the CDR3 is TGTGCCAGCAGCGACGGGGGCACAGATACGCAGTATTTT.

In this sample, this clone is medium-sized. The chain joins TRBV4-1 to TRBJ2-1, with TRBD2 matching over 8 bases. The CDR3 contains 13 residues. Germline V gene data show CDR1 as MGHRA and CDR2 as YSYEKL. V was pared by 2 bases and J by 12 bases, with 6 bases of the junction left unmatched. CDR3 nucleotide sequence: TGCGCCAGCAGCCAAACGGGGGGGCTGGGGCAGTTCTTC. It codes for CASSQTGGLGQFF.

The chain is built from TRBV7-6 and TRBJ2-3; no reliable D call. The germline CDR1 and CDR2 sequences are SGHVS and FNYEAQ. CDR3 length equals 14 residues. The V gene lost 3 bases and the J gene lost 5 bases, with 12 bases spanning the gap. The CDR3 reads CASSLGGVGDTQYF. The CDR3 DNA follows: TGTGCCAGCAGCTTGGGCGGAGTTGGAGATACGCAGTATTTT.

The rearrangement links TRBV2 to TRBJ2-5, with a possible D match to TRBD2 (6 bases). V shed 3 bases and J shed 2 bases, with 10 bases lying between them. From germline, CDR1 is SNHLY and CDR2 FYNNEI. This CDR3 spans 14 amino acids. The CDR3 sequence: CASSDFGGQETQYF. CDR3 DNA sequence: TGTGCCAGCAGTGACTTTGGGGGGCAAGAGACCCAGTACTTC.

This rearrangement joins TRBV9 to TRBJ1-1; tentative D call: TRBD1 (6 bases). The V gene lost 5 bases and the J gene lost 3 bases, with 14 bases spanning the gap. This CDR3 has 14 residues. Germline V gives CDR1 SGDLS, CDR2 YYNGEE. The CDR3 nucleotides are TGTGCCAGCAGTCTCACAGGGCGCGACACTGAAGCTTTCTTT. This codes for CASSLTGRDTEAFF.

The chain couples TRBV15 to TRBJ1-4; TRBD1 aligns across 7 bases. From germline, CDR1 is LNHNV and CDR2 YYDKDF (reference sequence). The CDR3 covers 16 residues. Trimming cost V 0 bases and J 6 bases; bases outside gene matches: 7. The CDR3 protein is CATSRDVGQGDEKLFF. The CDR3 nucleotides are TGTGCCACCAGCAGAGACGTAGGGCAGGGGGATGAAAAACTGTTTTTT. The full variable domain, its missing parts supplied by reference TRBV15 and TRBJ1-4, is DAMVIQNPRYQVTQFGKPVTLSCSQTLNHNVMYWYQQKSSQAPKLLFHYYDKDFNNEADTPDNFQSRRPNTSFCFLDIRSPGLGDTAMYLCATSRDVGQGDEKLFFGSGTQLSVL.